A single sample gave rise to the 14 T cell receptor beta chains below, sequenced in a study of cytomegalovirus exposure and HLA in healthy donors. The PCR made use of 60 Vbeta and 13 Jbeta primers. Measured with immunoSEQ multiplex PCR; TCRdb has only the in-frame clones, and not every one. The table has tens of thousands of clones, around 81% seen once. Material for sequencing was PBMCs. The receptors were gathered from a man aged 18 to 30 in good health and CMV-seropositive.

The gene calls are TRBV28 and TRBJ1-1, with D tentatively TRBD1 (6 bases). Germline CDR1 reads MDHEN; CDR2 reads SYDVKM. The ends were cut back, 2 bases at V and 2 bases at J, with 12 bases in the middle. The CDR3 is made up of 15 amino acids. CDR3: CASSLVWTANTEAFF. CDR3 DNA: TGTGCCAGCAGTTTAGTTTGGACAGCCAACACTGAAGCTTTCTTT. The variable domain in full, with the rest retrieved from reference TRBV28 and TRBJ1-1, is DVKVTQSSRYLVKRTGEKVFLECVQDMDHENMFWYRQDPGLGLRLIYFSYDVKMKEKGDIPEGYSVSREKKERFSLILESASTNQTSMYLCASSLVWTANTEAFFGQGTRLTVV.

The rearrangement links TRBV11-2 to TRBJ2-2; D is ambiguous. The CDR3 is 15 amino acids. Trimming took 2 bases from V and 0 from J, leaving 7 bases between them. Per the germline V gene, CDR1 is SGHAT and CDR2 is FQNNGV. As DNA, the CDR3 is TGTGCCAGCAGCTTAAGCATGACGAACACCGGGGAGCTGTTTTTT. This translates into CASSLSMTNTGELFF.

The CDR3 DNA reads TGTGCCAGCAGCCCTGAAGGGGGCACTGAAGCTTTCTTT. The encoded protein is CASSPEGGTEAFF. The gene calls are TRBV6-4 and TRBJ1-1; possible D gene TRBD1, 6 bases. V shed 6 bases and J shed 4 bases, with 12 bases lying between them. The CDR3 consists of 13 residues. The germline gives CDR1 MRHNA, CDR2 SNTAGT.

The CDR3 loop reads CASSQGSAYYEQYF. In nucleotides, the CDR3 is TGTGCCAGCAGTCAGGGCAGCGCTTACTACGAGCAGTACTTC. The gene calls are TRBV27 and TRBJ2-7, with D possibly matching TRBD1 (5 bases). Germline V gene data show CDR1 as MNHEY and CDR2 as SMNVEV (reference sequence). Deletions cut 5 bases from V and 3 bases from J, with 14 bases between. CDR3 size: 14 residues.

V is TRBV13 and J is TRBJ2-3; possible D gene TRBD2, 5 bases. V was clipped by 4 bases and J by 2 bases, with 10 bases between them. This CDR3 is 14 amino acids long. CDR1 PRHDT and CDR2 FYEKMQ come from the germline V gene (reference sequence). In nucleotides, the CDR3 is TGTGCCAGCAGCTCCGGACTTTCCACAGATACGCAGTATTTT. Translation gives CASSSGLSTDTQYF.

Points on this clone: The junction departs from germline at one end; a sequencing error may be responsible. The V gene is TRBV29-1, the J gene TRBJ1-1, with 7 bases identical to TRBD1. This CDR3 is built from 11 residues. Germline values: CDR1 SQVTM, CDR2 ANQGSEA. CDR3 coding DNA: TGCAGCGTTGAAGGGGGGACAGATCGGGGCTTT. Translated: CSVEGGTDRGF.

The CDR3 DNA reads TGCGCCAGCAGCCAAGGGGTCGGGCTAGCGAGACACTACGAGCAGTACTTC. This gives the protein CASSQGVGLARHYEQYF. The rearrangement links TRBV4-1 to TRBJ2-7; possibly TRBD2 for D (6 bases). The CDR3 is 17 residues long. V lost 1 base, J lost 3 bases, and 19 bases lay in between. Germline CDR1 reads MGHRA; CDR2 reads YSYEKL.

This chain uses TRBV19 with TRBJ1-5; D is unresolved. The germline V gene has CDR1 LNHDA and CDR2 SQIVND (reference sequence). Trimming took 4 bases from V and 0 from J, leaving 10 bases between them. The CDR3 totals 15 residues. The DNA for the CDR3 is TGTGCCAGTAGTAGGGCAGCTAATAGCAATCAGCCCCAGCATTTT. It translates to CASSRAANSNQPQHF.

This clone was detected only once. CDR3 in amino acids: CAGYWSDEQYF. Written as DNA, the CDR3 is TGTGCCGGTTACTGGAGCGACGAGCAGTACTTC. The chain recombines TRBV19 with TRBJ2-7; D is unclear. Germline loops: CDR1 LNHDA, CDR2 SQIVND (reference sequence). This CDR3 contains 11 residues. Deletions cut 11 bases from V and 5 bases from J, with 13 bases between.

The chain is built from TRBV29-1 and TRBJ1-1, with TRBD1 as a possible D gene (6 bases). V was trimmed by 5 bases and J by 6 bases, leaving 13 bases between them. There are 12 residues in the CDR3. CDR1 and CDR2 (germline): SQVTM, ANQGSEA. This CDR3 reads CSVRTASAEAFF. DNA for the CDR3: TGCAGCGTTCGGACAGCCTCGGCTGAAGCTTTCTTT.

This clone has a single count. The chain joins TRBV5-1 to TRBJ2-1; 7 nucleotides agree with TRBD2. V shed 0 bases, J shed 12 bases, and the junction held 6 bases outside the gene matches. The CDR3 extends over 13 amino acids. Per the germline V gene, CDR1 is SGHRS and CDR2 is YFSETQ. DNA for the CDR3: TGCGCCAGCAGCTTGGAGCGGGGAGTCGGGCAGTTCTTC. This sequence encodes CASSLERGVGQFF.

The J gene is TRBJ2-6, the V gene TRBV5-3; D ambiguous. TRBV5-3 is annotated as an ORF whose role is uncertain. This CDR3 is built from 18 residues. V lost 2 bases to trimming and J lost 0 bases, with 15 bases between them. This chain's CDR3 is CARSFPGGPLSGANVLTF. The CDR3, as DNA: TGTGCCAGAAGCTTCCCCGGCGGTCCGCTCTCTGGGGCCAACGTCCTGACTTTC.

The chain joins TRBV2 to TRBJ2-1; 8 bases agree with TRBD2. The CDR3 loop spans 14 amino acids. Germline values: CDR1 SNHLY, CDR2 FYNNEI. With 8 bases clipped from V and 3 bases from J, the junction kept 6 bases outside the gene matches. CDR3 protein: CASRGGQNYNEQFF. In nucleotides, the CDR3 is TGTGCCAGCCGCGGGGGGCAAAACTACAATGAGCAGTTCTTC.

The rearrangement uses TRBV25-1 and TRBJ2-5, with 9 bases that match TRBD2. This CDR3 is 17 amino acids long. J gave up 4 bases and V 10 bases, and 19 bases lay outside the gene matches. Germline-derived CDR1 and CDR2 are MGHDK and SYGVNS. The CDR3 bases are TGTGCCATTCCTACGCGGGCGGGAGGGCCGGGGTTAGAGACCCAGTACTTC. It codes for CAIPTRAGGPGLETQYF.